This T cell receptor beta chain was sequenced for a study of early stage breast cancer tumors. Concerning this clone: What it binds is not known.

General observations from the study: Tumor and normal breast were distinguished via blood comparison in 14 of 16 patients.

V lost 1 base to trimming and J lost 0 bases; unmatched junction nucleotides: 2. The germline CDR1 and CDR2 sequences are SGHTA and FQGNSA. The length of the CDR3 is 15 residues. Produced via immunoSEQ multiplex PCR; TCRdb's table is partial and in-frame only. The sample lists 6,300 or so clones; roughly 73% were seen once. The source material was normal breast tissue next to the tumor. V usage is TRBV7-2 and J usage is TRBJ1-1; 7 nucleotides line up with TRBD1. The sequence derives from a person aged 40 to 50 with breast cancer. CDR3 loop: CASSLGTGLNTEAFF. The CDR3 DNA is TGTGCCAGCAGCTTAGGGACAGGCCTGAACACTGAAGCTTTCTTT.